Included here is one T cell receptor (beta chain) sequence, with context. This entry is derived from a study of cytomegalovirus exposure and HLA in healthy donors. V trimming: 3 bases; J trimming: 2 bases; junction bases outside the gene matches: 2. Germline V gene sequence: CDR1 KGHSH, CDR2 LQKENI. This CDR3 comprises 15 residues. PCR involved 60 Vbeta and 13 Jbeta primers. The assay was immunoSEQ multiplex PCR, and TCRdb's table has in-frame clones only and misses some. The top ten hold around 2.1% of the sample, which has about 100,000 clones, over 70% seen once. The receptor comes from a man aged 25 to 40 in good health and CMV-seronegative. V and J are TRBV18 and TRBJ2-1; 9 bases align to TRBD1. Input material: PBMCs. CDR3 DNA: TGTGCCAGCTCACCGAGACAGGGGGCCTACAATGAGCAGTTCTTC. Residues: CASSPRQGAYNEQFF.